The sequence of this TCR beta chain was determined in a study of T cell responses to AZD1222 COVID-19 vaccine (dated by TCRdb to the early 2020s). Study-level background: Because spike-specific TCR depth and breadth did not differ between the two schedules, AZD1222 recipients who got a second dose at roughly 4 weeks were pooled with those who got a second dose at roughly 12 weeks. TCR sequencing covered 230 or so trial participants: 200 to 220 given two doses of AZD1222 and 26 given two doses of MenACWY control vaccine. Trial participants were enrolled by age into 18-55, 56-69 and 70-plus year subgroups, with about 150, 27 and 61 TCR-sequenced participants respectively. Overall study results and their limits: The whole spike protein was spanned by vaccine-associated CD4 TCRs, and dominant responses were seen in regions 160-218 and 743-854. Nearly half of unique spike-specific TCRs reportedly recognized epitopes outside regions mutated in the B.1.351 and B.1.1.7 variants. The 56-69-year group was small, and its depth increase did not reach significance, likely because of low power. Because no day 14 peak-response samples were available, the repertoires could be characterized only after the peak T cell response. Most participants were white British and females outnumbered males, and the authors suggested that clonal diversity may have been underestimated. After two AZD1222 doses, spike-specific TCR breadth and depth were significantly higher than at day 0 and than in MenACWY recipients. Conclusions about previously exposed vaccinees are limited, since just five to seven AZD1222 recipients were seropositive for SARS-CoV-2 at baseline.

The CDR3 regions of human TCRbeta chains were analyzed by immunosequencing. Concerning the study's data processing: TCRs in the repertoires were compared against a reference library of SARS-CoV-2-specific TCRs that had been generated with the MIRA antigen-specificity platform. Breadth was defined as the fraction of unique TCRs that were SARS-CoV-2-associated, and depth was defined as the fraction of total T cells that were SARS-CoV-2-associated. Each spike-specific TCR was assigned to its reactive spike region and to a CD4 or CD8 class using the MIRA data. Log10-transformed breadth and depth values were compared by one-way ANOVA with Sidak's multiple comparisons tests. TCRdb obtained this table from immuneACCESS and retained in-frame rearrangements with V and J assigned. These tables miss some clones; where compared with another copy, unresolved V genes account for less than half of the shortfall, and the remainder is unexplained. V and J calls and clone size are those listed in that table; D and trimming were worked out from the DNA. This sample gives more than 85,000 clones in total; more than 70% of them show up just once. The ten largest clones take up approximately 19% of the sample.

Taken with the paper, the label for time point translates to: baseline before first vaccination. The vaccinee samples were drawn from two UK trials, COV001 and COV002, one of which was a single-blind randomized controlled phase 2/3 trial testing AZD1222 (ChAdOx1 nCoV-19) in healthy adults. Trial participant PBMC samples were collected at day 0 and day 28 after the second dose for TCRbeta chain sequencing. In this sample, this clone turned up once. The antigen this receptor binds is unknown. Per-base qualities were not stored, and no clone one base away is much larger. The origin of this receptor is an adult in good health. The sequencing here drew on peripheral blood, taken on day 0 of AZD1222 vaccination.

The sequenced DNA is TGTGCCAGCAGTATGGACAGGGGAAACAATCAGCCCCAGCATTTT. It specifies CASSMDRGNNQPQHF. The rearranged segments are TRBV6-5 and TRBJ1-5, with 9 central nucleotides matching TRBD1. The CDR3 runs 15 amino acids, cysteine and phenylalanine included. Only CDR3 DNA remains: 45 bases, in frame from the first base. Via the germline V gene, CDR1 is MNHEY and CDR2 SVGAGI. Germline trimming amounts to 5 bases on V and 3 bases on J, with 5 as the count of junction bases outside the gene matches.